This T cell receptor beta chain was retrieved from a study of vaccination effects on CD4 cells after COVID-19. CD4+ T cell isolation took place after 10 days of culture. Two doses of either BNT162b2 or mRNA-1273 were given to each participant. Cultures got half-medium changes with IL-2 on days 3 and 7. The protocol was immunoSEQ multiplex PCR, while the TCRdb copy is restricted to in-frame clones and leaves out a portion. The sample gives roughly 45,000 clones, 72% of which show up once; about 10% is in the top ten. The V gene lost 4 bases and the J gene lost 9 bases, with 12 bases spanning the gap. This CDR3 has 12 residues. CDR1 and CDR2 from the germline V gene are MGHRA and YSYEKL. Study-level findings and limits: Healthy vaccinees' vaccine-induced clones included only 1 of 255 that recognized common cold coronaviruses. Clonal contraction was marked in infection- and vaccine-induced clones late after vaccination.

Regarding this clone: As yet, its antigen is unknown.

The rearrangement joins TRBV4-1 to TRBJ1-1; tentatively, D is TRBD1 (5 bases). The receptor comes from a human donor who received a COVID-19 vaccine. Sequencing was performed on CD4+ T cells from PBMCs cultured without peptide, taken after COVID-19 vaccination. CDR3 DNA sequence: TGCGCCAGCAGCCCCGCGTCAGGGAAAGCTTTCTTT. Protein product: CASSPASGKAFF.